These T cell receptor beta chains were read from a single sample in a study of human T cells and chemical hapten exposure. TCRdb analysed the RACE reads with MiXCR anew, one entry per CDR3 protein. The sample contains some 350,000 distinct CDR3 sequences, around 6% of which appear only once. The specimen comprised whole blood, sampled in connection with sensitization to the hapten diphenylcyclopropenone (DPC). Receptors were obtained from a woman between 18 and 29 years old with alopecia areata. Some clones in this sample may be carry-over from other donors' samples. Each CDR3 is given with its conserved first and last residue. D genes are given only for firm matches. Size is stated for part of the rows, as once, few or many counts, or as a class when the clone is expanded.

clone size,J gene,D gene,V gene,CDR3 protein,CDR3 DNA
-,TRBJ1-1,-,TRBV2,CASRRRQLNTEAFF,TGTGCCAGCAGGAGACGGCAACTAAACACTGAAGCTTTCTTT
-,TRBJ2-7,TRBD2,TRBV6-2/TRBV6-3,CASRKGGPHYEQYF,TGTGCCAGCAGGAAGGGAGGGCCTCACTACGAGCAGTACTTC
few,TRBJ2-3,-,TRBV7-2,CASSSSNRNRAYF,TGTGCCAGCAGCTCGAGCAACCGGAACAGGGCGTATTTT
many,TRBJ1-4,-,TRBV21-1,CASSDRGRRGGLFF,TGTGCCAGCAGTGACAGGGGAAGAAGAGGTGGGCTGTTTTTT
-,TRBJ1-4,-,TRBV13,CASSLGLGLNEKLFF,TGTGCCAGCAGCTTAGGCCTGGGACTAAATGAAAAACTGTTTTTT
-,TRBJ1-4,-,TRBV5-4,CASSVPNNEKLFF,TGTGCCAGCAGCGTCCCCAACAATGAAAAACTGTTTTTT
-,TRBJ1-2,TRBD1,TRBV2,CASRTGTGPNYGYTF,TGTGCCAGCAGGACCGGGACAGGGCCAAACTATGGCTACACCTTC
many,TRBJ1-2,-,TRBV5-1,CASSSPIGRPTYYGYTF,TGCGCCAGCAGCTCCCCCATAGGTCGTCCGACTTACTATGGCTACACCTTC
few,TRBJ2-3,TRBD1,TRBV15,CATSGPGTGTDTQYF,TGTGCCACCAGCGGTCCAGGGACAGGCACAGATACGCAGTATTTT
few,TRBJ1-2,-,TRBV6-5,CASSRGGLAYGYTF,TGTGCCAGCAGCAGAGGGGGGTTGGCCTATGGCTACACCTTC
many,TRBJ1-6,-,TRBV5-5,CASTPEGNSPLHF,TGTGCCAGCACTCCCGAGGGGAATTCACCCCTCCACTTT
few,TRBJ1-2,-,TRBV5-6,CASSLDRNNYGYTF,TGTGCCAGCAGCCTAGACAGGAACAACTATGGCTACACCTTC
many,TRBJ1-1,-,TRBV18,CASSPLDGGNTEAFF,TGTGCCAGCTCACCCCTCGACGGGGGAAACACTGAAGCTTTCTTT
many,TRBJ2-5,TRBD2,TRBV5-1,CASNLGLVRQETQYF,TGCGCCAGCAACCTGGGACTAGTGCGCCAAGAGACCCAGTACTTC
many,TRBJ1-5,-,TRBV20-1,CSARVTGLSQPQHF,TGCAGTGCTAGAGTTACAGGGTTATCGCAGCCCCAGCATTTT
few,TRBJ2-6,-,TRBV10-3,CAIKTRPAAGLGANVLTF,TGTGCCATCAAGACCAGACCTGCCGCGGGGTTGGGGGCCAACGTCCTGACTTTC
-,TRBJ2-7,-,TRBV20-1,CSALFQGSEQYF,TGCAGTGCCCTTTTTCAGGGATCCGAGCAGTACTTC
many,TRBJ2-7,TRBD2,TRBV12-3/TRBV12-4,CASSKTSGGAYEQYF,TGTGCCAGCAGTAAGACTAGCGGGGGGGCCTACGAGCAGTACTTC
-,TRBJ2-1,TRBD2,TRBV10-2,CASSGTSGEYNEQFF,TGCGCCAGCTCAGGGACTAGCGGGGAGTACAATGAGCAGTTCTTC
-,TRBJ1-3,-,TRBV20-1,CSARDTVSGNTIYF,TGCAGTGCTAGAGATACAGTCTCTGGAAACACCATATATTTT
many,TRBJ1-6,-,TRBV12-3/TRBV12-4,CASSLYGQGVDSPLHF,TGTGCCAGCAGTTTATATGGCCAGGGAGTAGATTCACCCCTCCACTTT
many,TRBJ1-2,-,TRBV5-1,CASSLGTQEVGYTF,TGCGCCAGCAGCTTGGGAACTCAGGAGGTTGGCTACACCTTC
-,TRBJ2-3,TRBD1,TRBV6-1,CASRVQTGSDTQYF,TGTGCCAGCAGGGTACAGACAGGGTCAGATACGCAGTATTTT
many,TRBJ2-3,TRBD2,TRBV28,CASFSGGATDTQYF,TGTGCCAGCTTTAGCGGGGGGGCAACAGATACGCAGTATTTT
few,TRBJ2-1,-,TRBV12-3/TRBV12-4,CASSLGRGDEQFF,TGTGCCAGCAGTTTAGGGAGGGGAGATGAGCAGTTCTTC
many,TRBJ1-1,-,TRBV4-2,CASSQGRDAGTEAFF,TGTGCCAGCAGCCAAGGTAGGGACGCGGGCACTGAAGCTTTCTTT
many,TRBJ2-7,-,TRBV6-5,CASSSLDRPYEQYF,TGTGCCAGCAGTTCCCTGGACCGTCCCTACGAGCAGTACTTC
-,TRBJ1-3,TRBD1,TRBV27,CASSLLTGEGNTIYF,TGTGCCAGCAGCCTGTTGACAGGGGAAGGAAACACCATATATTTT
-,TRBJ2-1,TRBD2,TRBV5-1,CASAASGGANDNEQFF,TGCGCCAGCGCCGCTAGCGGGGGGGCTAACGACAATGAGCAGTTCTTC
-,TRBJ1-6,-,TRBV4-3,CASSQNTGLYSPLYF,TGCGCCAGCAGCCAGAATACAGGGTTATATTCACCCCTCTACTTT
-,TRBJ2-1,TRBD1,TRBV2,CASSGATGTGEVEQFF,TGTGCCAGCAGTGGGGCTACCGGGACAGGGGAAGTTGAGCAGTTCTTC
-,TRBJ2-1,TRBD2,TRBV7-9,CASSSAGGTYNEQFF,TGTGCCAGCAGCTCGGCGGGGGGCACCTACAATGAGCAGTTCTTC
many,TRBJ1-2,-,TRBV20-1,CSARQGRYGYTF,TGCAGTGCTAGGCAGGGACGGTATGGCTACACCTTC
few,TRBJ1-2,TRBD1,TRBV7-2,CASSLPGTGRGYTF,TGTGCCAGCAGCTTACCAGGGACAGGTCGAGGCTACACCTTC
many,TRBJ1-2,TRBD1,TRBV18,CASSPDRDYGYTF,TGTGCCAGCTCACCTGACAGGGACTATGGCTACACCTTC
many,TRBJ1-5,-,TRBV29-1,CSVTTGSHSNQPQHF,TGCAGCGTTACGACAGGATCTCATAGCAATCAGCCCCAGCATTTT